Included here is one T cell receptor beta chain sequence, with context. Antigen specificity is unknown. CDR1 and CDR2 (germline): SGHTA, FQGNSA. The CDR3 has 13 amino acids. J lost 8 bases, V lost 1 base, and 2 bases had no gene match. This sample is drawn from a study of post-analysis software for immune sequencing data. The wider study: Relapsing-remitting, secondary progressive and progressive-relapsing forms made up the multiple sclerosis disease courses. Study conclusions and caveats: F-measure co-clustering was strong for batch-matched samples. People with multiple sclerosis had a significantly lower normalized Chao1 diversity than controls did. Relative to controls, patients had about five TRBV segments at higher frequency, with TRBV5-6, TRBV5-1 and TRBV20-1 among these.

The authors incorporated unique molecular identifiers into the TCR beta cDNA libraries. One entry per CDR3 protein results from TCRdb running MiXCR on the PCR reads. Here the sample spans fewer than 700,000 distinct CDR3 sequences, roughly two fifths being singletons. The sequence derives from a girl aged 5-17 years with multiple sclerosis. The specimen sequenced was blood. The chain combines TRBV7-2 with TRBJ2-3; TRBD2 agrees at 8 bases. The CDR3: CASSLGSGSTQYF. The CDR3 DNA is TGTGCCAGCAGCTTAGGGAGCGGGAGTACGCAGTATTTT.